These 13 T cell receptor beta chains share one sample of origin, sequenced in a study of regulatory T cells in long-lasting Graves disease. Arm-PCR of CDR3 regions and iRepertoire HTBI primers were the basis on which TCR beta libraries were built. Each CDR3 protein gets one entry after TCRdb re-called the multiplex PCR reads with MiXCR. This repertoire shows around 400,000 distinct CDR3 sequences, 23% found once; its top ten account for 26%. Time point noted: persistent/refractory GD, antithyroid drugs over 5 years with positive TRAb. Construction of the TCR library relied on RNA isolated from PBMCs. The specimen was peripheral blood mononuclear cells (PBMCs), collected when the disease was refractory, from a patient treated with antithyroid drugs. The receptor source for this set is a female donor with Graves disease.

This clonotype was seen many times. The V and J genes are TRBV19 and TRBJ2-6, with D perhaps given as TRBD1 or TRBD2 (5 bases each). The CDR3 sequence is 17 residues long. Germline V gene lookup returns CDR1 LNHDA and CDR2 SQIVND (reference sequence). V lost 3 bases, J lost 0 bases, and 12 bases lay in between. The CDR3 protein is CASSISGRSSGANVLTF. The CDR3 DNA follows: TGTGCCAGTAGTATCTCGGGACGGAGCTCTGGGGCCAACGTCCTGACTTTC.

This clonotype was observed at least ten times. The chain recombines TRBV20-1 with TRBJ1-1; D is ambiguous. CDR3 size: 14 residues. The germline V gene has CDR1 DFQATT and CDR2 SNEGSKA (reference sequence). V was trimmed by 0 bases and J by 4 bases, leaving 12 bases between them. The CDR3 region has the DNA TGCAGTGCTAGAGATGTAAGAGGTTCCACTGAAGCTTTCTTT. This translates into CSARDVRGSTEAFF.

This clonotype was observed once. CDR3 amino acids: CAISGTAGEGTQYF. The DNA of the CDR3 is TGTGCCATCAGTGGAACGGCGGGAGAGGGTACGCAGTATTTT. The chain joins TRBV10-3 to TRBJ2-3; 7 bases fit TRBD2. V was clipped by 4 bases and J by 8 bases; unmatched bases: 9. The CDR3 is 14 residues long. Germline assignment: CDR1 ENHRY and CDR2 SYGVKD.

This clonotype was observed a handful of times. The chain has TRBV30 and TRBJ2-2, with TRBD2 as a possible D gene (5 bases). CDR1 and CDR2 (germline): GTSNPN, SVGIG (reference sequence). This CDR3 has 14 residues. Trimming shortened V by 3 bases and J by 0 bases, and 8 bases separated the two germline ends. CDR3: CAWRNGANTGELFF. The CDR3 bases are TGTGCCTGGAGGAACGGGGCGAACACCGGGGAGCTGTTTTTT.

The table lists this clonotype with a count of one. A much bigger clone sits one base away, suggesting this may be a read error. J is TRBJ1-2 and V is TRBV6-2 or TRBV6-3; D is possibly TRBD1 (5 bases). CDR1 and CDR2 (germline): MNHEY, SVGEGT. The CDR3 length is 11 residues. Trimming cost V 5 bases and J 12 bases, with 13 bases left between them. CDR3 protein: CASSGQGSDTF. CDR3 sequence (DNA): TGTGCCAGCAGTGGCCAGGGTTCCGACACCTTC.

This sequence joins TRBV7-3 and TRBJ2-2; no clear D. The ends were cut back, 5 bases at V and 5 bases at J, with 12 bases in the middle. This CDR3 is 14 amino acids long. Germline V gives CDR1 SGHTA, CDR2 FQGTGA. CDR3 bases: TGTGCCAGCAGCCCCTCCCGAGCTACCGGGGAGCTGTTTTTT. This sequence encodes CASSPSRATGELFF.

The table lists this clonotype with many counts. The chain joins TRBV20-1 to TRBJ2-7; 10 bases line up with TRBD2. Germline CDR1 DFQATT, CDR2 SNEGSKA (reference sequence). The CDR3 has 16 residues. The V and J ends lost 4 bases and 3 bases, in that order; junction bases with no gene match: 12. CDR3 protein: CSATGYPRTSGYEQYF. CDR3 DNA sequence: TGCAGTGCTACAGGTTATCCGAGGACTAGCGGCTACGAGCAGTACTTC.

This chain joins TRBV7-2 and TRBJ2-1; TRBD1 aligns across 9 bases. Germline values: CDR1 SGHTA, CDR2 FQGNSA. J lost 1 base, V lost 5 bases, and 3 bases had no gene match. The CDR3 is 15 amino acids. The chain's CDR3 is CASSRDRGSYNEQFF. The CDR3 DNA reads as TGTGCCAGCAGCCGTGACAGGGGGTCCTACAATGAGCAGTTCTTC.

This clonotype was recorded only once. The V gene is TRBV28, the J gene TRBJ2-5, with 8 bases aligning to TRBD2. The trim removed 2 bases at V and 5 bases at J, leaving 7 bases unmatched. CDR1 is MDHEN, CDR2 SYDVKM, per germline. The CDR3 runs 15 residues. The CDR3 sequence is CASSLASGRFETQYF. The CDR3 nucleotides read TGTGCCAGCAGTTTAGCCAGCGGGAGATTCGAGACCCAGTACTTC. The whole variable domain, filled in from reference TRBV28 and TRBJ2-5, reads DVKVTQSSRYLVKRTGEKVFLECVQDMDHENMFWYRQDPGLGLRLIYFSYDVKMKEKGDIPEGYSVSREKKERFSLILESASTNQTSMYLCASSLASGRFETQYFGPGTRLLVL.

This clonotype was counted at least ten times. This sequence joins TRBV19 and TRBJ2-7, with 8 bases lining up with TRBD1. Germline V lookup: CDR1 LNHDA, CDR2 SQIVND (reference sequence). The CDR3 extends over 15 amino acids. V shed 6 bases and J 4 bases; nucleotides not matched to a gene: 11. The CDR3 coding sequence is TGTGCCAGTAGGGAAACCGGGACAGGATTATACGAGCAGTACTTC. Translated, it gives CASRETGTGLYEQYF.

This clonotype showed up just a few times. The CDR3 does not end in the conserved phenylalanine or tryptophan, so this is likely a read error. The gene calls are TRBV7-9 and TRBJ2-5; D is possibly TRBD2 (6 bases). In germline, CDR1 is SEHNR, CDR2 FQNEAQ (reference sequence). This CDR3 has 15 residues. CDR3 amino acids: CALQSSGDLQETQYL. The CDR3 nucleotides read TGTGCGTTACAAAGTTCGGGGGACTTGCAAGAGACCCAGTACCTC.

Of note for this clonotype: This may be a read error, as it is one base from a much larger clone. No conserved phenylalanine or tryptophan ends this CDR3, so it is likely a read error. This sequence joins TRBV12-3 or TRBV12-4 and TRBJ2-7; 9 nucleotides align to TRBD1. The CDR3 has 13 amino acids. Trimming took 6 bases from V and 4 from J; bases not matched to a gene: 4. For the CDR3, the DNA is TGTGCCAGCAGGGGGGACAGGGCTTACGAGCAGTACCTC. Amino acids: CASRGDRAYEQYL.

This clonotype was counted ten times or more. The J gene is TRBJ2-7, the V gene TRBV11-2; D might be TRBD2 (6 bases). Germline V gene lookup returns CDR1 SGHAT and CDR2 FQNNGV. V lost 6 bases, J lost 5 bases, and 14 bases lay in between. The CDR3 covers 13 residues. CDR3 in DNA: TGTGCCAGCAGACTAACGGGAGACCACGAGCAGTACTTC. Its protein product is CASRLTGDHEQYF.